Reported below is one T cell receptor beta chain. Its target is unknown. The sample comes from a study of cytomegalovirus exposure and HLA in healthy donors. Study-wide findings and caveats: The later analysis indicated that the majority of CMV-associated TCR beta chains appeared HLA-restricted. Serostatus for CMV was the only available immune exposure information. For most subjects, TCR beta sequences were reported to predict HLA-A and HLA-B alleles with accuracy.

PCR employed 60 Vbeta and 13 Jbeta primers. How the authors handled the data: An analysis performed later counted 60 million to 90 million unique TCR beta chains (approximately 10 million of them shared). Profiling relied on immunoSEQ multiplex PCR, and the TCRdb table lists in-frame clones only, not all of them. V and J calls and clone size are given by that table; D and trimming were obtained from the DNA. The sample holds roughly 140,000 clones, 75% to 90% seen once. The germline CDR1 and CDR2 sequences are SEHNR and FQNEAQ (reference sequence). V was trimmed by 5 bases and J by 6 bases, leaving 17 bases between them. This CDR3 contains 15 residues.

The receptor was derived from a female donor in good health and CMV-seronegative. Input material: PBMCs. This chain joins TRBV7-9 and TRBJ1-5; weak D call: TRBD1 (5 bases). CDR3 DNA: TGTGCCAGCAGCAATGACAGACTCGTTATTCAGCCCCAGCATTTT. Protein product: CASSNDRLVIQPQHF.